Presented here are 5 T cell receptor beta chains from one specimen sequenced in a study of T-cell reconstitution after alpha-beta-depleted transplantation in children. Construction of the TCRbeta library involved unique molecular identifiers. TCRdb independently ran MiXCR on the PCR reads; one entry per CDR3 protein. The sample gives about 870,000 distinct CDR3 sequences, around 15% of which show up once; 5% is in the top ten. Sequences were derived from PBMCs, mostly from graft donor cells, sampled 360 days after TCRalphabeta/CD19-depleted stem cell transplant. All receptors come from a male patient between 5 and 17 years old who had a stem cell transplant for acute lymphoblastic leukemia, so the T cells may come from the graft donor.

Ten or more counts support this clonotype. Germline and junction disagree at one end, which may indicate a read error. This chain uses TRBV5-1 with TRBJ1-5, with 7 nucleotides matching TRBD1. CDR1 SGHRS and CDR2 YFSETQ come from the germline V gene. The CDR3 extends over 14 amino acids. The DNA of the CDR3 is TGTGCCAGCAGTCTGGACAGGAGCAATCAGCCCCAGCATTTT. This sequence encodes CASSLDRSNQPQHF.

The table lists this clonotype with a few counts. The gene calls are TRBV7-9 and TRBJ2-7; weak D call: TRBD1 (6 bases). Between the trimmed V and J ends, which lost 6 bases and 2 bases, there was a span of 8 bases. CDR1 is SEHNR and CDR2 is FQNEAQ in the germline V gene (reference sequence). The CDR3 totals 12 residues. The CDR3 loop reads CASRYRAYEQYF. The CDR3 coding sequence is TGTGCCAGCAGGTACAGGGCCTACGAGCAGTACTTC.

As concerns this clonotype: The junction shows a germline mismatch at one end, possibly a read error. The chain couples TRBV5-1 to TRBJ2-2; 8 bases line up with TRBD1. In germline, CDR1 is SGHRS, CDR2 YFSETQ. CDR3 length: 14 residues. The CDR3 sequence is CASSLTGATEELFF. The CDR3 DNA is TGCGCCAGCAGTTTGACAGGGGCGACCGAGGAGCTGTTTTTT. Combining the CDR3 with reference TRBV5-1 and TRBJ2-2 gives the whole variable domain KAGVTQTPRYLIKTRGQQVTLSCSPISGHRSVSWYQQTPGQGLQFLFEYFSETQRNKGNFPGRFSGRQFSNSRSEMNVSTLELGDSALYLCASSLTGATEELFFGEGSRLTVL.

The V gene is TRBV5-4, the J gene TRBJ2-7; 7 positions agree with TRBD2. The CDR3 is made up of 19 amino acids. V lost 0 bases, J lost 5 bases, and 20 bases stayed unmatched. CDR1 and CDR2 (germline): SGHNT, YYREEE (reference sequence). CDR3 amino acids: CASSLALPPWMRGRHEQYF. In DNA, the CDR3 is TGTGCCAGCAGCTTGGCCCTACCTCCGTGGATGCGCGGGAGACACGAGCAGTACTTC.

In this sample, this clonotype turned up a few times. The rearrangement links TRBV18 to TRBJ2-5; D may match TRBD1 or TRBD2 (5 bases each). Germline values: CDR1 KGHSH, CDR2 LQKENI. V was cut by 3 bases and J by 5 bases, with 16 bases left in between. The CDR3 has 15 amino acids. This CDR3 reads CASSPSKRGAETQYF. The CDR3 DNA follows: TGTGCCAGCTCACCCTCGAAGAGAGGGGCGGAGACCCAGTACTTC.